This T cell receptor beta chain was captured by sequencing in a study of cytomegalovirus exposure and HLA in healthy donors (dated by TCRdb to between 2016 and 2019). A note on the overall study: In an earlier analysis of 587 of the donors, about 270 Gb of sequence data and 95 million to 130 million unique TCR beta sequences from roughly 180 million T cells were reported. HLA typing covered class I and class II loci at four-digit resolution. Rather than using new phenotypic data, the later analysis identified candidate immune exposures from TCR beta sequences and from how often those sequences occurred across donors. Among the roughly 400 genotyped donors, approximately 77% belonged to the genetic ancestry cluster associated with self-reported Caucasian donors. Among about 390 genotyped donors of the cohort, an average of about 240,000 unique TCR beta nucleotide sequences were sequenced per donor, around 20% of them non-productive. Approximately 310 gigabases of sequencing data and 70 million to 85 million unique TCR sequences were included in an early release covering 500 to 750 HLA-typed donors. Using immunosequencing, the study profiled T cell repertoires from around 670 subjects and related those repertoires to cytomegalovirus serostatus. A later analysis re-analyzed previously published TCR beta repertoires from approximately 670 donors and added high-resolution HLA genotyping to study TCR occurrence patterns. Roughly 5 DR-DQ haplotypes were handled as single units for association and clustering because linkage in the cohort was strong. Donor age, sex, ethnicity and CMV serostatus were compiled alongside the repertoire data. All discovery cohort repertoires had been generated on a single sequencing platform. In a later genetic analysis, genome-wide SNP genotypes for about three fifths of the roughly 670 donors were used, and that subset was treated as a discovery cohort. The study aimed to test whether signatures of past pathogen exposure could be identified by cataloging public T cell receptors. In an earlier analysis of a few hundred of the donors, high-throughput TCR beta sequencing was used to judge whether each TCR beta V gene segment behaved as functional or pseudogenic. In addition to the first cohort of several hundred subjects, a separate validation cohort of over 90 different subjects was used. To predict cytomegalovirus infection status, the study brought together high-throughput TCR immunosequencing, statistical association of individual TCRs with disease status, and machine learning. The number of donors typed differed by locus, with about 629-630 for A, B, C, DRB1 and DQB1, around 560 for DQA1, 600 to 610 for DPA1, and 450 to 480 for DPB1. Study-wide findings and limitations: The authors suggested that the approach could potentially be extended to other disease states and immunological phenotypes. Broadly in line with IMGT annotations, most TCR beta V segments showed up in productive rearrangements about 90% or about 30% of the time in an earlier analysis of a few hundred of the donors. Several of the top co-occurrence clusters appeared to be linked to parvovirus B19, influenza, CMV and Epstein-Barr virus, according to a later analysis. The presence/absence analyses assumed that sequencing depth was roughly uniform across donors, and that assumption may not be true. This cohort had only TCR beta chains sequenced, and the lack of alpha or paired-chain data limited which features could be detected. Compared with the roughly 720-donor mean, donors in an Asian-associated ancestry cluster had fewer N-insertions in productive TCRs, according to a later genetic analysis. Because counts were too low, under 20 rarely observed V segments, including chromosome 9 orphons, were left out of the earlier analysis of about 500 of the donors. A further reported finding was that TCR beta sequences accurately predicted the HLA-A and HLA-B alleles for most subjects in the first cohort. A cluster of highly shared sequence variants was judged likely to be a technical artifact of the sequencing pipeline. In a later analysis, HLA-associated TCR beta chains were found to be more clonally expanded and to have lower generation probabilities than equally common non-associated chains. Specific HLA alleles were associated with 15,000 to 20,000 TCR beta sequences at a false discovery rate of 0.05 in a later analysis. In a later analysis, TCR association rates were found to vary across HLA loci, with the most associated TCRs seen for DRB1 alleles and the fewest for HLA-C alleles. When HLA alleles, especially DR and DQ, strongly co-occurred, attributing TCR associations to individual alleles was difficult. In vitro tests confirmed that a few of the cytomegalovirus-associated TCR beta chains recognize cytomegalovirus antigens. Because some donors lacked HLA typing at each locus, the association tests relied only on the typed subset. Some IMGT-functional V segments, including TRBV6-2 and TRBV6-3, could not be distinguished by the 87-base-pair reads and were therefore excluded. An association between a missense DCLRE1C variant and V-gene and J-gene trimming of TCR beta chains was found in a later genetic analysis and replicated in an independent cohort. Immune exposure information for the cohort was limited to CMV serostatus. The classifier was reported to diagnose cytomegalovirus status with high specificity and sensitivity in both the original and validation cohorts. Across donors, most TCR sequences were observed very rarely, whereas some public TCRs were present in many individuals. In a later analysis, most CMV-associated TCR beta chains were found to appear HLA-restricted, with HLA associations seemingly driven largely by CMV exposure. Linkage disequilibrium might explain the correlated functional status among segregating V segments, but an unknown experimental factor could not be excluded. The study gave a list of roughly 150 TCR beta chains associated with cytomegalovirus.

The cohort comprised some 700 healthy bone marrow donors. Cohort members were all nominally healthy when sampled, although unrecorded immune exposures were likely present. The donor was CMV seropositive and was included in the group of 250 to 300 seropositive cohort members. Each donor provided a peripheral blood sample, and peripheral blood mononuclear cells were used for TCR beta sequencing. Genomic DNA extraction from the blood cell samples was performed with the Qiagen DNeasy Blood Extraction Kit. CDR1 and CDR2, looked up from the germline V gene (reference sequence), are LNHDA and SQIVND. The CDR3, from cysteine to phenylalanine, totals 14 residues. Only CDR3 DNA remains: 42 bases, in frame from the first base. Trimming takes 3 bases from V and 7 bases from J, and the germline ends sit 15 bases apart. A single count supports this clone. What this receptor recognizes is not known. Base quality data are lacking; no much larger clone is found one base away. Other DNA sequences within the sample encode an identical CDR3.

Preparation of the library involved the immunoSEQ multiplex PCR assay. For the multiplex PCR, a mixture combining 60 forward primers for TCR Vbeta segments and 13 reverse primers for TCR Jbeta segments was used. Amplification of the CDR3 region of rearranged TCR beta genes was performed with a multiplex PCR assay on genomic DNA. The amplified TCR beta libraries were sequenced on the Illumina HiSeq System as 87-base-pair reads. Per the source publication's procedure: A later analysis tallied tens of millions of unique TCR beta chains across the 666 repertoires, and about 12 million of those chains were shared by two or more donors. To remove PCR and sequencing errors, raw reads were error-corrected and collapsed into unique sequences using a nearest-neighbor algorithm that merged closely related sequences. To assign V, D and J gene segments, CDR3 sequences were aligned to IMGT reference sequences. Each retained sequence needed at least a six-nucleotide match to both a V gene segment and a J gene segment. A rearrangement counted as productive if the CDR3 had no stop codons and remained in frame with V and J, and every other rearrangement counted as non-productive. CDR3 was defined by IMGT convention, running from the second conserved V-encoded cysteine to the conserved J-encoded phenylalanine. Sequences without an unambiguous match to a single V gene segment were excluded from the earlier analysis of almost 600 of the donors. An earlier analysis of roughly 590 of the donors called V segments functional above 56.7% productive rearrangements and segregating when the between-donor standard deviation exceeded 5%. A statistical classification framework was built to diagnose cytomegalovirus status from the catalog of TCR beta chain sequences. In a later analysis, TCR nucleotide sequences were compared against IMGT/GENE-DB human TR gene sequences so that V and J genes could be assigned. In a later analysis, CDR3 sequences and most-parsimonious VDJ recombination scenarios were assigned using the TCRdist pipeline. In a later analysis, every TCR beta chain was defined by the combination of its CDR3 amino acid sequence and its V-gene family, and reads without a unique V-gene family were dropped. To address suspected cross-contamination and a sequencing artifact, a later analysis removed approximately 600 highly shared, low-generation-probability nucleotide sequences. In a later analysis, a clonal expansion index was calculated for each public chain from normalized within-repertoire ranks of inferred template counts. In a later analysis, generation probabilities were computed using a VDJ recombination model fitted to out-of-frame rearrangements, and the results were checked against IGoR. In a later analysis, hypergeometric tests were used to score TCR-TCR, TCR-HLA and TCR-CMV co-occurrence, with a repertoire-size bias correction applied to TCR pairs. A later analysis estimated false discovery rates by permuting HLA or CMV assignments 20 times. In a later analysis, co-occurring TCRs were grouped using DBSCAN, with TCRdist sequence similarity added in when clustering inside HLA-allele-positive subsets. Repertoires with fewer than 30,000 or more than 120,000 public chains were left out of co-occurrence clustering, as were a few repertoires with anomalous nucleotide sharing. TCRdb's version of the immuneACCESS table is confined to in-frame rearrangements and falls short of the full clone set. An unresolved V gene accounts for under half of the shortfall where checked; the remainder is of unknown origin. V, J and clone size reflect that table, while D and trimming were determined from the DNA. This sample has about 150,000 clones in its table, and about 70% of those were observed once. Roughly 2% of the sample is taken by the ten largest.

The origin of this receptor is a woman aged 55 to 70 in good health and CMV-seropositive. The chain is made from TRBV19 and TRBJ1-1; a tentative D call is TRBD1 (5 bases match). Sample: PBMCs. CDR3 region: CASSIRAGVNEAFF. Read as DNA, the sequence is TGTGCCAGTAGTATCAGGGCGGGGGTGAATGAAGCTTTCTTT.